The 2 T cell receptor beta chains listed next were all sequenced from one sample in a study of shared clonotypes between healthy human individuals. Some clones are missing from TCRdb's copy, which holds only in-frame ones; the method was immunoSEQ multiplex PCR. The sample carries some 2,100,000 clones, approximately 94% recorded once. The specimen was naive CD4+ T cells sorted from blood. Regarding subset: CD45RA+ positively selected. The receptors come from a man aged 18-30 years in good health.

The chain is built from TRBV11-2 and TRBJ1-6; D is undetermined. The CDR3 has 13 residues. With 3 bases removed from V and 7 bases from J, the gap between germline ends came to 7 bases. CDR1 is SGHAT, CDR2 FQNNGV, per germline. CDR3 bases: TGTGCCAGCAGCTTCCCCCCCAATTCACCCCTCCACTTT. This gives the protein CASSFPPNSPLHF.

The CDR3 protein is CARSLCGTSGRESSYEQYF. The DNA for the CDR3 is TGTGCCAGAAGCTTGTGTGGGACTAGCGGGAGGGAGAGCTCCTACGAGCAGTACTTC. The V and J genes are TRBV5-3 and TRBJ2-7; 16 bases match TRBD2. TRBV5-3 is given ORF status, its function remaining uncertain. The CDR3 sequence is 19 residues long. Trimming took 1 base from V and 0 from J; bases not matched to a gene: 7.